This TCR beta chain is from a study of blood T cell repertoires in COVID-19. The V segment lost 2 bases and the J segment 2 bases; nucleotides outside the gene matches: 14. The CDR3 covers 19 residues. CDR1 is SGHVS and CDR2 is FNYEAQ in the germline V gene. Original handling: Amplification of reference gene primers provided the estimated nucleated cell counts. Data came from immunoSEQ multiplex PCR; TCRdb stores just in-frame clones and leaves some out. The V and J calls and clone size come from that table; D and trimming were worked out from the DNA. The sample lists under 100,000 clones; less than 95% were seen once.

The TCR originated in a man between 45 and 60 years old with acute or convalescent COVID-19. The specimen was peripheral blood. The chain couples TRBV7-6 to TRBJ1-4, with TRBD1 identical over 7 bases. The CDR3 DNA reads TGTGCCAGCAGCTTAACCAGTCGGATGCCCAGGGGGACTAATGAAAAACTGTTTTTT. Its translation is CASSLTSRMPRGTNEKLFF.